These 25 T cell receptor beta chains came from one sample sequenced in a study of blood T cell repertoires in COVID-19. Assay used: immunoSEQ multiplex PCR; TCRdb lists only in-frame clones, some missing. The sample has some 180,000 clones, 80% to 90% seen once; the top ten hold less than 25%. Source material: peripheral blood. The receptor source for this set is a man in his 70s with active or convalescent COVID-19.

This chain joins TRBV19 and TRBJ1-4, with a possible D match to TRBD1 (5 bases). Trimming left V 9 bases short and J 7 bases short, with 21 bases between. This CDR3 has 15 amino acids. Germline CDR1 LNHDA, CDR2 SQIVND (reference sequence). CDR3 coding DNA: TGTGCCAGCAGGCCCCGTGCAGGGCTTGTTGAAAAACTGTTTTTT. Translated: CASRPRAGLVEKLFF.

V gene TRBV5-8 combines with J gene TRBJ2-4, with TRBD1 identical over 10 bases. The CDR3 is 15 residues long. V lost 4 bases to trimming and J lost 7 bases; unmatched junction nucleotides: 8. The germline CDR1 and CDR2 sequences are SGHTS and YDEGEE. CDR3 sequence (DNA): TGTGCCAGCAGCGCCGGGACAGGGGATTTGAACATTCAGTACTTC. Its translation is CASSAGTGDLNIQYF.

V gene TRBV4-1 combines with J gene TRBJ1-5, with TRBD1 matching 7 bases. The ends lost 0 bases at V and 0 bases at J; junction bases unmatched: 8. The CDR3 has 18 amino acids. Germline values: CDR1 MGHRA, CDR2 YSYEKL. CDR3: CASSQDARGRSSNQPQHF. The CDR3 DNA follows: TGCGCCAGCAGCCAAGATGCAAGGGGGCGGAGTAGCAATCAGCCCCAGCATTTT.

The genes are TRBV28 and TRBJ1-2; TRBD1 is a possible D gene (6 bases). Trimming took off 7 bases at V and 10 bases at J, with 22 bases between the two ends. The CDR3 has 14 amino acids. CDR1 MDHEN and CDR2 SYDVKM come from the germline V gene. The CDR3, as DNA: TGTGCCAGCACCCCCCCGGGTCTACAGGGACCCTACACCTTC. Its translation: CASTPPGLQGPYTF.

As for this clone: The junction differs from germline at one of its ends, possibly a read error. The V call is TRBV3-1 (or the pseudogene TRBV3-2), the J call TRBJ2-7; D might be TRBD1 (6 bases). Germline CDR1 LGHDT, CDR2 YNNKEL (reference sequence). This CDR3 is built from 15 residues. The CDR3 region is CASSQVSQGVYGQYF. For the CDR3, the DNA is TGTGCCAGCAGCCAAGTTTCACAGGGAGTCTACGGGCAGTACTTC.

The V call is TRBV18, the J call TRBJ1-1; D perhaps matches TRBD1 (6 bases). V was pared by 3 bases and J by 4 bases, with 15 bases between. The CDR3 runs to 15 residues. The germline V gene encodes CDR1 KGHSH and CDR2 LQKENI. CDR3 nucleotide sequence: TGTGCCAGCTCACCTTACCACCGAGGGGGCACTGAAGCTTTCTTT. This encodes CASSPYHRGGTEAFF.

The V gene is TRBV19, the J gene TRBJ1-1; TRBD1 aligns across 7 bases. Germline V lookup: CDR1 LNHDA, CDR2 SQIVND (reference sequence). J lost 11 bases, V lost 1 base, and 13 bases had no gene match. This CDR3 is built from 15 residues. CDR3 residues: CASSIGDDREPEAFF. The CDR3 coding sequence is TGTGCCAGTAGTATAGGGGATGACAGGGAACCCGAGGCTTTCTTT.

J is TRBJ1-4 and V is TRBV29-1, with TRBD1 identical over 9 bases. V trimming: 4 bases; J trimming: 7 bases; junction bases outside the gene matches: 4. The CDR3 length is 13 residues. Germline CDR1 is SQVTM and CDR2 is ANQGSEA. The DNA of the CDR3 is TGCAGCGTTGTGGGACAGGGACGTGAAAAACTGTTTTTT. Protein: CSVVGQGREKLFF.

CDR3 sequence: CASSQISGRLSGNTIYF. CDR3 in DNA: TGTGCCAGCAGCCAAATATCCGGCAGACTCTCTGGAAACACCATATATTTT. The chain couples TRBV3-1 (or the pseudogene TRBV3-2) to TRBJ1-3; no clear D gene. There are 17 residues in the CDR3. Looked up from germline, CDR1 is LGHDT and CDR2 is YNNKEL (reference sequence). V was clipped by 2 bases and J by 0 bases, with 14 bases between them.

The gene calls are TRBV28 and TRBJ1-5; no clear D. Germline V gene sequence: CDR1 MDHEN, CDR2 SYDVKM. V dropped 3 bases and J dropped 9 bases, with 12 bases sitting between them. The CDR3 is made up of 13 amino acids. CDR3 nucleotide sequence: TGTGCCAGCAGTTTTGGAGTCGAAGCGCCCCAGCATTTT. Its protein is CASSFGVEAPQHF.

The rearrangement joins TRBV28 to TRBJ2-5; D gene uncertain. Trimming took 1 base from V and 3 from J, leaving 3 bases between them. CDR3 length: 12 residues. Germline V gene data show CDR1 as MDHEN and CDR2 as SYDVKM. The CDR3 DNA sequence: TGTGCCAGCAGTTTATCCGAAGAGACCCAGTACTTC. Protein sequence: CASSLSEETQYF.

V and J are TRBV6-5 and TRBJ2-1, with 7 bases identical to TRBD1. Germline V gene sequence: CDR1 MNHEY, CDR2 SVGAGI. The J segment lost 4 bases and the V segment lost 6 bases, leaving 9 bases of the junction unmatched. CDR3 size: 15 residues. The CDR3 coding sequence is TGTGCCAGCAGGCCTATCCGGGACAGTTACAATGAGCAGTTCTTC. This gives the protein CASRPIRDSYNEQFF.

This chain uses TRBV28 with TRBJ2-3, with 9 bases fitting TRBD1. With 4 bases clipped from V and 6 bases from J, the junction kept 2 bases outside the gene matches. Germline-derived CDR1 and CDR2 are MDHEN and SYDVKM. This CDR3 has 13 residues. The CDR3 region is CASSWTGVDTQYF. CDR3 DNA: TGTGCCAGCAGTTGGACAGGGGTGGATACGCAGTATTTT.

The CDR3 sequence: CASSEDRGLDGYTF. CDR3 bases: TGTGCCAGCAGTGAGGACAGGGGGCTTGATGGCTACACCTTC. V usage is TRBV11-1 and J usage is TRBJ1-2, with 11 bases aligning to TRBD1. Germline V CDR1 and CDR2: SGHAT, FQDESV (reference sequence). The CDR3 is 14 residues long. V lost 6 bases to trimming and J lost 6 bases; unmatched junction nucleotides: 6.

V is TRBV5-5 and J is TRBJ2-1; tentatively, D is TRBD2 (6 bases). Germline V gene data show CDR1 as SGHKS and CDR2 as YYEKEE (reference sequence). The CDR3 has 13 amino acids. V lost 0 bases and J lost 9, with 10 bases in between. The CDR3 here is CASSLAGVGEQFF. CDR3 nucleotide sequence: TGTGCCAGCAGCTTGGCGGGAGTAGGTGAGCAGTTCTTC.

The chain is built from TRBV4-3 and TRBJ2-7, with TRBD2 matching over 10 bases. J gave up 0 bases and V 0 bases, and 11 bases lay outside the gene matches. Per the germline V gene, CDR1 is LGHNA and CDR2 is YSLEER. The length of the CDR3 is 19 residues. The CDR3 loop is CASSQDSLAGDGSSYEQYF. In DNA, the CDR3 is TGCGCCAGCAGCCAAGACAGTCTAGCGGGGGACGGGAGCTCCTACGAGCAGTACTTC.

A word on this clone: One end of the junction is discordant with germline, which a read error may explain. The rearrangement joins TRBV11-2 to TRBJ2-2, with TRBD2 identical over 11 bases. This CDR3 is built from 16 residues. Germline CDR1 reads SGHAT; CDR2 reads FQNNGV. The chain's CDR3 is CATSLLAGVVTGELFF. The CDR3 DNA is TGTGCCACCAGCCTACTAGCGGGAGTTGTCACCGGGGAGCTGTTTTTT. Combining the CDR3 with reference TRBV11-2 and TRBJ2-2 gives the whole variable domain EAGVAQSPRYKIIEKRQSVAFWCNPISGHATLYWYQQILGQGPKLLIQFQNNGVVDDSQLPKDRFSAERLKGVDSTLKIQPAKLEDSAVYLCATSLLAGVVTGELFFGEGSRLTVL.

This clone was seen a few times. The chain employs TRBV28 and TRBJ1-5, with a weak D call TRBD1 (5 bases). Germline CDR1 and CDR2: MDHEN and SYDVKM. The V gene lost 8 bases and the J gene lost 0 bases, with 17 bases spanning the gap. The CDR3 sequence is 16 residues long. CDR3 sequence reads: CASSPLGGRSNQPQHF. The DNA of the CDR3 is TGTGCCAGCTCACCGTTGGGGGGACGTAGCAATCAGCCCCAGCATTTT. The full variable domain, in which reference TRBV28 and TRBJ1-5 provide the parts outside the CDR3, is DVKVTQSSRYLVKRTGEKVFLECVQDMDHENMFWYRQDPGLGLRLIYFSYDVKMKEKGDIPEGYSVSREKKERFSLILESASTNQTSMYLCASSPLGGRSNQPQHFGDGTRLSIL.

The table lists this clone with a few counts. The V gene is TRBV29-1, the J gene TRBJ2-4, with D possibly being TRBD1 (5 bases). Germline V gives CDR1 SQVTM, CDR2 ANQGSEA. This CDR3 has 14 amino acids. V lost 7 bases and J lost 1, with 14 bases in between. The DNA for the CDR3 is TGCAGCGGAACGGCAGGGATGGCCAAAAACATTCAGTACTTC. It translates to CSGTAGMAKNIQYF.

The chain carries TRBV18 and TRBJ2-1, with a possible D match to TRBD1 (5 bases). This CDR3 has 13 amino acids. The V and J ends lost 3 bases and 8 bases respectively, with 11 bases between them. Germline loops: CDR1 KGHSH, CDR2 LQKENI. CDR3: CASSPLRGDEQFF. In nucleotides, the CDR3 is TGTGCCAGCTCACCGTTAAGGGGCGATGAGCAGTTCTTC.

The chain recombines TRBV5-6 with TRBJ1-5; 8 bases agree with TRBD1. Germline V gene data show CDR1 as SGHDT and CDR2 as YYEEEE. V dropped 2 bases and J dropped 5; count of bases not matched to a gene: 6. The CDR3 loop spans 15 amino acids. The CDR3 reads CASSFFTGGHQPQHF. CDR3 in DNA: TGTGCCAGCAGCTTTTTTACAGGGGGGCATCAGCCCCAGCATTTT.

This clone was counted a single time. The chain links TRBV10-1 to TRBJ1-1; 7 nucleotides match TRBD1. Germline CDR1 reads WNHNN; CDR2 reads SYGVQD (reference sequence). Trimming cost V 2 bases and J 4 bases; bases outside gene matches: 4. The CDR3 runs to 14 residues. The CDR3 spells CASSEHRGATEAFF. The CDR3 coding sequence is TGCGCCAGCAGTGAGCACAGGGGTGCCACTGAAGCTTTCTTT.

The chain combines TRBV6-2 or TRBV6-3 with TRBJ1-1; D gene ambiguous. Germline CDR1 and CDR2: MNHEY and SVGEGT. V was trimmed by 0 bases and J by 3 bases, leaving 14 bases between them. CDR3 length: 16 residues. The DNA for the CDR3 is TGTGCCAGCAGTTACTCACGGGAAAGGTTCGACACTGAAGCTTTCTTT. It yields the protein CASSYSRERFDTEAFF.

This chain uses TRBV7-3 with TRBJ1-6; maybe TRBD1 (5 bases). The V gene's germline CDR1 is SGHTA and CDR2 FQGTGA. The CDR3 runs to 13 residues. Between the trimmed V and J ends, which lost 3 bases and 8 bases, there was a span of 8 bases. Written as DNA, the CDR3 is TGTGCCAGCAGCTTTTCGGGGGATTCACCCCTCCACTTT. Protein sequence: CASSFSGDSPLHF.

This chain links TRBV2 with TRBJ2-3, with D possibly being TRBD1 (6 bases). The germline V gene encodes CDR1 SNHLY and CDR2 FYNNEI. V lost 7 bases, J lost 0 bases, and 11 bases lay in between. The CDR3 spans 14 residues. CDR3 nucleotides: TGTGCCAGCATGTACAGGGCTAGCACAGATACGCAGTATTTT. Encoded protein: CASMYRASTDTQYF.